This passage covers 17 T cell receptor beta chains from one sample sequenced in a study of regulatory T cells in long-lasting Graves disease. With iRepertoire HTBI primers and Arm-PCR of CDR3 regions, TCR beta libraries were built. TCRdb called the multiplex PCR reads again in MiXCR, with one record for every CDR3 protein. The sample records roughly 420,000 distinct CDR3 sequences, 16% being singletons. Time point reported: newly diagnosed GD, antithyroid drugs for less than 3 months. PBMC RNA served as the TCR library source. This sample also appeared in a second study, on T cells in Graves' hyperthyroidism and ophthalmopathy.

Material: peripheral blood mononuclear cells (PBMCs), obtained at new diagnosis, from a patient treated with antithyroid drugs. The receptors derive from a woman in her 30s with Graves disease.

The chain couples TRBV6-2 or TRBV6-3 to TRBJ1-4; TRBD1 aligns across 7 bases. The germline CDR1 and CDR2 sequences are MNHEY and SVGEGT. This CDR3 is 15 amino acids long. The V segment lost 0 bases and the J segment 7 bases; nucleotides outside the gene matches: 5. CDR3 sequence reads: CASSYSGTEAEKLFF. The CDR3 DNA is TGTGCCAGCAGTTACTCGGGGACAGAGGCTGAAAAACTGTTTTTT.

Many counts were recorded for this clonotype. This chain joins TRBV5-1 and TRBJ2-7; 8 bases align to TRBD1. Germline V lookup: CDR1 SGHRS, CDR2 YFSETQ. Unmatched junction bases numbered 12, after V lost 4 bases and J lost 3 bases. CDR3 length: 16 residues. This CDR3 reads CASSGETGDKGYEQYF. CDR3 nucleotide sequence: TGCGCCAGCAGCGGGGAGACAGGGGACAAAGGCTACGAGCAGTACTTC. Using reference TRBV5-1 and TRBJ2-7 for the parts outside the CDR3, the full variable domain is KAGVTQTPRYLIKTRGQQVTLSCSPISGHRSVSWYQQTPGQGLQFLFEYFSETQRNKGNFPGRFSGRQFSNSRSEMNVSTLELGDSALYLCASSGETGDKGYEQYFGPGTRLTVT.

This clonotype was seen just once. CDR3 in amino acids: CASSVGPRNSDTQYF. The CDR3 region has the DNA TGTGCCAGCAGCGTAGGGCCACGGAACTCAGATACGCAGTATTTT. The V call is TRBV9, the J call TRBJ2-3; D gene uncertain. Germline V gives CDR1 SGDLS, CDR2 YYNGEE. V dropped 0 bases and J dropped 4 bases, with 12 bases sitting between them. The CDR3 consists of 15 residues.

This clonotype occurred many times. This chain's CDR3 is CSARDRLAGSVETQYF. CDR3 in DNA: TGCAGTGCTAGAGATCGCCTAGCGGGATCAGTAGAGACCCAGTACTTC. The chain joins TRBV20-1 to TRBJ2-5; TRBD2 matches 9 bases. This CDR3 has 16 residues. The germline V gene encodes CDR1 DFQATT and CDR2 SNEGSKA (reference sequence). The V gene end was trimmed by 0 bases and the J gene end by 4 bases; junction bases not matched to a gene: 9.

The V gene is TRBV29-1, the J gene TRBJ2-7; the match to TRBD1 covers 7 bases. CDR1 and CDR2 from the germline V gene are SQVTM and ANQGSEA. This CDR3 contains 13 residues. The CDR3 loop reads CSVLQGDYYEQYF. CDR3 bases: TGCAGTGTACTCCAGGGGGATTACTACGAGCAGTACTTC.

In this sample, this clonotype turned up a few times. The chain employs TRBV4-3 and TRBJ1-3; TRBD1 is a possible D gene (5 bases). The CDR3 is 17 amino acids. Germline loops: CDR1 LGHNA, CDR2 YSLEER. The germline V and J ends were trimmed by 0 bases and 5 bases, with 17 bases remaining between them. The CDR3 coding sequence is TGCGCCAGCAGCCAAGATGGGGACGACGAACGAAGAAACACCATATATTTT. Its protein product is CASSQDGDDERRNTIYF.

This clonotype was counted at least ten times. The CDR3 DNA sequence: TGCAGCGTTGGTTCAGGGTGGGACACTGAAGCTTTCTTT. Residues: CSVGSGWDTEAFF. This rearrangement joins TRBV29-1 to TRBJ1-1, with D tentatively TRBD1 (5 bases). V was pared by 4 bases and J by 3 bases, with 12 bases between. The CDR3 is 13 amino acids. CDR1 SQVTM and CDR2 ANQGSEA come from the germline V gene.

The V and J genes are TRBV7-2 and TRBJ2-7, with D maybe TRBD2 (5 bases). The CDR3 spans 15 residues. Trimming removed 4 bases from V and 0 bases from J, with 13 bases in between. The germline CDR1 and CDR2 sequences are SGHTA and FQGNSA. The CDR3: CASSSRRGSSYEQYF. The CDR3 bases are TGTGCCAGCAGCTCTAGGAGAGGGAGCTCCTACGAGCAGTACTTC.

This clonotype showed up many times. The chain links TRBV3-1 to TRBJ1-2, with 12 bases matching TRBD1. V lost 4 bases and J lost 6; bases outside the gene matches: 12. CDR3 length: 17 residues. The germline gives CDR1 LGHDT, CDR2 YNNKEL (reference sequence). The chain's CDR3 is CASSRPVGTGGVNGYTF. The CDR3 DNA is TGTGCCAGCAGCCGCCCCGTTGGGACAGGGGGCGTGAATGGCTACACCTTC.

Note on this clonotype: A read error is possible here, since a much larger clone lies one base away. The rearrangement joins TRBV7-2 to TRBJ2-3, with D perhaps given as TRBD1 or TRBD2 (5 bases each). Between the trimmed V and J ends, which lost 11 bases and 1 base, there was a span of 22 bases. The CDR3 loop spans 16 amino acids. Germline CDR1 reads SGHTA; CDR2 reads FQGNSA. The DNA of the CDR3 is TGTGCCGCCCCCACGGGATCAATGGGGGGCACAGATACGCAGTATTTT. Its protein product is CAAPTGSMGGTDTQYF.

The V and J genes are TRBV18 and TRBJ2-4; TRBD2 aligns across 7 bases. V was clipped by 3 bases and J by 5 bases; unmatched bases: 4. This CDR3 is built from 14 residues. Looked up from germline, CDR1 is KGHSH and CDR2 is LQKENI. The DNA of the CDR3 is TGTGCCAGCTCACCCCGGGAGGCGGAAAACATTCAGTACTTC. It yields the protein CASSPREAENIQYF.

In the case of this clonotype: A read error is possible here, since a much larger clone lies one base away. The CDR3 loop is CVSSGGGGYGYTF. DNA of the CDR3: TGTGTCAGCAGTGGGGGTGGCGGGTATGGCTACACCTTC. The chain couples TRBV28 to TRBJ1-2; weak D call: TRBD1 (5 bases). Germline CDR1 and CDR2: MDHEN and SYDVKM. This CDR3 has 13 residues.

This chain uses TRBV7-2 with TRBJ2-1, with 16 bases fitting TRBD2. V lost 5 bases to trimming and J lost 0 bases; unmatched junction nucleotides: 13. Germline lookup yields CDR1 SGHTA and CDR2 FQGNSA. The CDR3 runs 21 residues. The CDR3 here is CASSPQGVGLAGGSSYNEQFF. The CDR3 DNA sequence: TGTGCCAGCAGCCCGCAGGGGGTGGGACTAGCGGGAGGGTCCTCCTACAATGAGCAGTTCTTC.

At least ten counts were recorded for this clonotype. The rearrangement joins TRBV28 to TRBJ1-1, with D possibly matching TRBD1 (5 bases). This CDR3 is 14 amino acids long. In germline, CDR1 is MDHEN, CDR2 SYDVKM. V lost 5 bases, J lost 6 bases, and 16 bases lay in between. CDR3 DNA: TGTGCCAGCAGTCCCCCGGGGCAGAGGCCTGAAGCTTTCTTT. It codes for CASSPPGQRPEAFF.

There are a few counts of this clonotype. Germline and junction disagree at one end, which may indicate a read error. The gene calls are TRBV4-1 and TRBJ2-5, with a tentative D call TRBD2 (6 bases). The CDR3 is 15 residues long. Germline V lookup: CDR1 MGHRA, CDR2 YSYEKL. CDR3 nucleotide sequence: TGTGCCAGCAGCCAAGTGGAGGGAGCGGCGGAGACCCAGTACTTC. Amino acids: CASSQVEGAAETQYF.

The chain joins TRBV4-3 to TRBJ1-5; D not certain. Germline CDR1 LGHNA, CDR2 YSLEER. This CDR3 is 16 amino acids long. Trimming took 1 base from V and 5 from J, leaving 15 bases between them. Here the CDR3 DNA reads TGCGCCAGCAGCCAAGGAAGACCGGCGACGGATCAGCCCCAGCATTTT. This sequence encodes CASSQGRPATDQPQHF.

Remarks on this clonotype: This may stem from a read error, because a much larger clone lies one nucleotide away. The chain links TRBV7-9 to TRBJ2-4; TRBD1 matches 7 bases. Germline V gene data show CDR1 as SEHNR and CDR2 as FQNEAQ (reference sequence). This CDR3 spans 17 amino acids. CDR3 bases: TGTGCCAGCAGCCAGACAGGGTGGGGGCTATCCAAAAACATTCGGTACTTC. Translation: CASSQTGWGLSKNIRYF.